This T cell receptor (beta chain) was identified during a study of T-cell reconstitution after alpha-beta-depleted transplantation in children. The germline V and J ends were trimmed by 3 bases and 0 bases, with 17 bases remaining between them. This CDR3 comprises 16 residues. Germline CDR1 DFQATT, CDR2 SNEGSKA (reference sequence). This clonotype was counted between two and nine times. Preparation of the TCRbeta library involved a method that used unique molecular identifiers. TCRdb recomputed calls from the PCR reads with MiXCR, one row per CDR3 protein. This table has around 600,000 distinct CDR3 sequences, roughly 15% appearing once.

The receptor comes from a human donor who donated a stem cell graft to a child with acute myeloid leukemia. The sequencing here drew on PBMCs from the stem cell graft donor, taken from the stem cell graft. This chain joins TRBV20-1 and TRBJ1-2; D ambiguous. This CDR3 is CSARENPPRTNYGYTF. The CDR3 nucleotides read TGCAGTGCTAGGGAAAATCCACCGAGGACTAACTATGGCTACACCTTC.